The clone carrying this TCR beta chain was picked up a small number of times. Time point specified: cycle 4 day 1 (C4D1), after five to seven weeks of nivolumab. Relapse was seen in all patients after autologous stem cell transplantation, and brentuximab vedotin exposure was variable. Germline CDR1 and CDR2: PRHDT and FYEKMQ (reference sequence). Trimming took 4 bases from V and 3 from J, leaving 9 bases between them. The CDR3 sequence is 13 residues long. Libraries were prepared by immunoSEQ multiplex PCR; TCRdb keeps only in-frame clonotypes and omits some of them. The repertoire has approximately 38,000 clones, more than 60% of them found once; the top ten carry 9.8%. The data were taken from a study of PD-1 blockade in classical Hodgkin lymphoma.

Sequenced here: peripheral blood mononuclear cells (PBMCs), sampled before the fourth cycle of nivolumab. The chain recombines TRBV13 with TRBJ1-2; no definite D call. The TCR comes from a human donor with classical Hodgkin lymphoma. The CDR3 is CASSSDQDYGYTF. In DNA, the CDR3 is TGTGCCAGCAGCTCGGACCAGGACTATGGCTACACCTTC.